These T cell receptor beta chains were read from a single sample in a study of blood T cell repertoires in COVID-19. TCRdb's table, derived via immunoSEQ multiplex PCR, lists solely in-frame clones and lacks some. The table lists roughly 90,000 clones, around 87% of them singletons. The sample taken for sequencing was peripheral blood. These receptors were taken from a man in his forties with acute or convalescent COVID-19. CDR3s include the opening cysteine and the closing phenylalanine or tryptophan. Each record gives: CDR3 DNA, CDR3 protein, CDR3 length, clone size, D gene, V gene, J gene. A D gene is named only where the DNA matches it firmly. Clone size appears in some rows only: once, few, many, or a class for an expanded clone.

cdr3_nt: TGCGCCAGCAGTTTCAGGGTGGGCACTGAAGCTTTCTTT; cdr3_aa: CASSFRVGTEAFF; cdr3_length: 13; clone_size: -; d_call: -; v_call: TRBV5-1; j_call: TRBJ1-1
cdr3_nt: TGTGCCAGCAGCCCATCCGGGGAGCAGTTCTTC; cdr3_aa: CASSPSGEQFF; cdr3_length: 11; clone_size: -; d_call: -; v_call: TRBV7-9; j_call: TRBJ2-1
cdr3_nt: TGTGCCAGCAGTCATCCGGGAAACACTGAAGCTTTCTTT; cdr3_aa: CASSHPGNTEAFF; cdr3_length: 13; clone_size: -; d_call: -; v_call: TRBV2; j_call: TRBJ1-1
cdr3_nt: TGCGCCAGCAGTGACCTAGGAGACGGGGCCGGGGAGCTGTTTTTT; cdr3_aa: CASSDLGDGAGELFF; cdr3_length: 15; clone_size: few; d_call: -; v_call: TRBV10-1; j_call: TRBJ2-2
cdr3_nt: TGTGCCAGCAGCTCCGGACTAGCGGGAGGGCCCTCCTACAATGAGCAGTTCTTC; cdr3_aa: CASSSGLAGGPSYNEQFF; cdr3_length: 18; clone_size: few; d_call: TRBD2; v_call: TRBV7-2; j_call: TRBJ2-1
cdr3_nt: TGTGCCACCAGCAGAGAGACGTCCGGACAGGGGATAACGCAGCCCCAGCATTTT; cdr3_aa: CATSRETSGQGITQPQHF; cdr3_length: 18; clone_size: -; d_call: TRBD1; v_call: TRBV15; j_call: TRBJ1-5
cdr3_nt: TGTGCCACCAGCCGAGGACAGGTCGGCGGCTACACCTTC; cdr3_aa: CATSRGQVGGYTF; cdr3_length: 13; clone_size: few; d_call: TRBD1; v_call: TRBV15; j_call: TRBJ1-2
cdr3_nt: TGTGCCAGCAGCCTATGGACGGACATCGGGGGCTACACCTTC; cdr3_aa: CASSLWTDIGGYTF; cdr3_length: 14; clone_size: once; d_call: -; v_call: TRBV3-1/TRBV3-2; j_call: TRBJ1-2
cdr3_nt: TGTGCCAGCAGCCGTCGGGACACCTCGTACACTGAAGCTTTCTTT; cdr3_aa: CASSRRDTSYTEAFF; cdr3_length: 15; clone_size: -; d_call: -; v_call: TRBV5-4; j_call: TRBJ1-1
cdr3_nt: TGTGCCAGCAGCTCGGTTCTCTCTGGAAACACCATATATTTT; cdr3_aa: CASSSVLSGNTIYF; cdr3_length: 14; clone_size: -; d_call: -; v_call: TRBV7-9; j_call: TRBJ1-3
cdr3_nt: TGTGCCAGCAGCTGGGGGGGATCTGGGTTTAACACTGAAGCTTTCTTT; cdr3_aa: CASSWGGSGFNTEAFF; cdr3_length: 16; clone_size: -; d_call: -; v_call: TRBV5-4; j_call: TRBJ1-1
cdr3_nt: TGTGCCAGCAGCCAAGGAGGGGTATGGGCAGATACGCAGTATTTT; cdr3_aa: CASSQGGVWADTQYF; cdr3_length: 15; clone_size: -; d_call: -; v_call: TRBV7-2; j_call: TRBJ2-3
cdr3_nt: TGTGCCAGCAGCCCGGGGGGGTACTATGGCTACACCTTC; cdr3_aa: CASSPGGYYGYTF; cdr3_length: 13; clone_size: -; d_call: -; v_call: TRBV6-5; j_call: TRBJ1-2
cdr3_nt: TGTGCCAGCAGCCGCACTCCGGGACAGGGGCTAGAGAACACTGAAGCTTTCTTT; cdr3_aa: CASSRTPGQGLENTEAFF; cdr3_length: 18; clone_size: once; d_call: TRBD1; v_call: TRBV5-5; j_call: TRBJ1-1
cdr3_nt: TGTGCCACCGGTCAGGGGCTCGGGACCCAGTACTTC; cdr3_aa: CATGQGLGTQYF; cdr3_length: 12; clone_size: -; d_call: -; v_call: TRBV24-1; j_call: TRBJ2-5
cdr3_nt: TGTGCCAGCTCACCACCTAACAGAAGATACACAGATACGCAGTATTTT; cdr3_aa: CASSPPNRRYTDTQYF; cdr3_length: 16; clone_size: -; d_call: -; v_call: TRBV18; j_call: TRBJ2-3
cdr3_nt: TGCAGTGCTAGTACAGGGAGCGAGCAGTACTTC; cdr3_aa: CSASTGSEQYF; cdr3_length: 11; clone_size: -; d_call: -; v_call: TRBV20-1; j_call: TRBJ2-7
cdr3_nt: TGTGCCTGGAGTACCGGGACTAGCTCCAATGAGCAGTTCTTC; cdr3_aa: CAWSTGTSSNEQFF; cdr3_length: 14; clone_size: -; d_call: TRBD2; v_call: TRBV30; j_call: TRBJ2-1
cdr3_nt: TGTGCCATCAGTGACACAGGGAATGGCTACACCTTC; cdr3_aa: CAISDTGNGYTF; cdr3_length: 12; clone_size: -; d_call: -; v_call: TRBV10-3; j_call: TRBJ1-2
cdr3_nt: TGTGCCTGGAAACAGGACAGGGGAGACGAGCAGTACTTC; cdr3_aa: CAWKQDRGDEQYF; cdr3_length: 13; clone_size: -; d_call: TRBD1; v_call: TRBV30; j_call: TRBJ2-7
cdr3_nt: TGTGCCAGCATAGAAAGACAGGGCTCCTACAATGAGCAGTTCTTC; cdr3_aa: CASIERQGSYNEQFF; cdr3_length: 15; clone_size: -; d_call: TRBD1; v_call: TRBV6-5; j_call: TRBJ2-1
cdr3_nt: TGTGCCAGCAGCCCCGGGGTACAGGGGGGACCTCAAGATGGCTACACCTTC; cdr3_aa: CASSPGVQGGPQDGYTF; cdr3_length: 17; clone_size: -; d_call: TRBD1; v_call: TRBV7-6; j_call: TRBJ1-2
cdr3_nt: TGTGCCAGCAGCAAGAAGCCCGGGACAGGGAGCCAAGAGACCCAGTACTTC; cdr3_aa: CASSKKPGTGSQETQYF; cdr3_length: 17; clone_size: -; d_call: -; v_call: TRBV21-1; j_call: TRBJ2-5
cdr3_nt: TGCGCCAGCAGCTTGGCCGTTACGACGGGAGAGACCCAGTACTTC; cdr3_aa: CASSLAVTTGETQYF; cdr3_length: 15; clone_size: -; d_call: -; v_call: TRBV5-1; j_call: TRBJ2-5
cdr3_nt: TGTGCCACCAGCAGAGGAGGTGAAAACACCGGGGAGCTGTTTTTT; cdr3_aa: CATSRGGENTGELFF; cdr3_length: 15; clone_size: -; d_call: -; v_call: TRBV15; j_call: TRBJ2-2
cdr3_nt: TGTGCCAGCAGCTTTGACAGCGATCAGCCCCAGCATTTT; cdr3_aa: CASSFDSDQPQHF; cdr3_length: 13; clone_size: -; d_call: -; v_call: TRBV7-9; j_call: TRBJ1-5
cdr3_nt: TGTGCCAGCAGTCCTAGGATAGGAAGGTCCTACGAGCAGTACTTC; cdr3_aa: CASSPRIGRSYEQYF; cdr3_length: 15; clone_size: -; d_call: -; v_call: TRBV11-1; j_call: TRBJ2-7
cdr3_nt: TGTGCCAGCAGTGGGTCTGAAGGGACAGGGAGCACCGGGGAGCTGTTTTTT; cdr3_aa: CASSGSEGTGSTGELFF; cdr3_length: 17; clone_size: -; d_call: TRBD1; v_call: TRBV2; j_call: TRBJ2-2
cdr3_nt: TGTGCCAGTAGTATAGCAGGGTGGGAGAACACTGAAGCTTTCTTT; cdr3_aa: CASSIAGWENTEAFF; cdr3_length: 15; clone_size: -; d_call: -; v_call: TRBV19; j_call: TRBJ1-1
cdr3_nt: TGCGCCAGCCCCCCCATTAATGAGGACGAGCAGTACTTC; cdr3_aa: CASPPINEDEQYF; cdr3_length: 13; clone_size: -; d_call: -; v_call: TRBV4-1; j_call: TRBJ2-7
cdr3_nt: TGTGCCAGCTCCCCCGGACTAGCGGGAATTAATGAGCAGTTCTTC; cdr3_aa: CASSPGLAGINEQFF; cdr3_length: 15; clone_size: -; d_call: TRBD2; v_call: TRBV18; j_call: TRBJ2-1
cdr3_nt: TGTGCCAGCAGTGAAGTTGCGGGGGCGGGTAATTCACCCCTCCACTTT; cdr3_aa: CASSEVAGAGNSPLHF; cdr3_length: 16; clone_size: -; d_call: -; v_call: TRBV6-1; j_call: TRBJ1-6
cdr3_nt: TGTGCCATCAGTGAGTCGAGGCGAGGACTCTATGGCTACACCTTC; cdr3_aa: CAISESRRGLYGYTF; cdr3_length: 15; clone_size: -; d_call: -; v_call: TRBV10-3; j_call: TRBJ1-2
cdr3_nt: TGTGCCAGCAGCTTGGGACAGGGGGGGAGCAATGAGCAGTTCTTC; cdr3_aa: CASSLGQGGSNEQFF; cdr3_length: 15; clone_size: -; d_call: TRBD1; v_call: TRBV5-5; j_call: TRBJ2-1